This T cell receptor beta chain stems from a study of spatial heterogeneity in lung cancer. The overall study: Detection consistently yielded more beta chains than alpha chains. Notes on the study in general: More often at tumor resection than at routine follow-up, ubiquitous expanded tumor TCRs were detected in the blood.

Every molecule of TCR cDNA had its own unique molecular identifier. TCRdb recomputed calls from the 5' RACE reads with MiXCR, one row per CDR3 protein. The data show 77,000 or so distinct CDR3 sequences, around 21% seen once. Per germline, CDR1 SGHTA and CDR2 FQGNSA. The CDR3 loop spans 13 amino acids. V was trimmed by 5 bases and J by 7 bases, leaving 14 bases between them. Indicated time point: sample taken at primary tumor resection. The authors sequenced whole RNA from tumor, nontumor lung or frozen PBMC without sorting. As regards this clonotype: Its antigen is unidentified.

V and J are TRBV7-2 and TRBJ1-2; no clear D gene. The receptor was isolated from a male donor with early-stage non-small cell lung cancer. The specimen comprised PBMCs, sampled at surgery. The CDR3 is CASSPGGSSGYTF. CDR3 nucleotides: TGTGCCAGCAGCCCCGGAGGTTCTAGTGGCTACACCTTC.